This is a list of T cell receptor beta chains from one sample in a study of blood T cell repertoires in COVID-19. Generated by immunoSEQ multiplex PCR, the TCRdb table keeps only in-frame clones and is missing some. The data show a few hundred thousand clones, approximately 90% seen once. The material sequenced was PBMCs or T cells enriched from blood (not recorded which). Receptor source: a man aged 35 to 55 who had recovered from COVID-19. Both conserved end residues are part of each CDR3. Fields, in order: J gene, D gene, V gene, clone size, CDR3 protein, CDR3 DNA. D genes are given only for firm matches. Expanded clones are given a class, and other clones once, few, many or no size at all.

TRBJ2-1	TRBD2	TRBV7-9	NA	CASSLVREAAEQFF	TGTGCCAGCAGCTTAGTTCGGGAGGCGGCCGAGCAGTTCTTC
TRBJ2-7	TRBD1	TRBV11-3	few	CASSLDRGNYEQYF	TGTGCCAGCAGCCTTGACAGGGGGAACTACGAGCAGTACTTC
TRBJ2-5	NA	TRBV7-3	NA	CASSSETGETQYF	TGTGCCAGCAGCTCAGAAACAGGAGAGACCCAGTACTTC
TRBJ1-5	TRBD1	TRBV27	NA	CASSLSKGADQPQHF	TGTGCCAGCAGTTTATCTAAGGGGGCTGATCAGCCCCAGCATTTT
TRBJ2-7	TRBD2	TRBV7-2	NA	CASTAPRASGRYEQYF	TGTGCCAGCACCGCCCCCAGGGCTAGCGGACGCTACGAGCAGTACTTC
TRBJ1-3	TRBD1	TRBV20-1	NA	CSASRQGDSGNTIYF	TGCAGTGCTAGTAGACAGGGGGACTCTGGAAACACCATATATTTT
TRBJ2-5	NA	TRBV5-1	NA	CASSLDRVETQYF	TGCGCCAGCAGCTTGGACAGGGTGGAGACCCAGTACTTC
TRBJ2-7	NA	TRBV3-1/TRBV3-2	NA	CASSQDSESYEQYF	TGTGCCAGCAGCCAAGATAGCGAGAGCTACGAGCAGTACTTC
TRBJ2-1	TRBD2	TRBV9	NA	CASSVGSGQTYNEQFF	TGTGCCAGCAGCGTAGGTAGCGGGCAAACCTACAATGAGCAGTTCTTC
TRBJ2-7	NA	TRBV6-5	NA	CASSLRISYEQYF	TGTGCCAGCAGTTTGAGGATCTCCTACGAGCAGTACTTC
TRBJ1-6	TRBD1	TRBV6-5	NA	CASSPTGVRSPLHF	TGTGCCAGCAGCCCAACAGGGGTCCGTTCACCCCTCCACTTT
TRBJ2-1	TRBD2	TRBV6-5	NA	CACGTRGVNEQFF	TGTGCCTGTGGGACTAGGGGGGTCAATGAGCAGTTCTTC
TRBJ2-4	NA	TRBV13	once	CASSQLRAKNIQYF	TGTGCCAGCAGCCAACTACGGGCCAAAAACATTCAGTACTTC
TRBJ2-7	NA	TRBV5-8	NA	CASSRGSGGKYEQYF	TGTGCCAGCAGCCGGGGGTCAGGGGGAAAGTACGAGCAGTACTTC
TRBJ2-2	NA	TRBV19	NA	CASSSLYGGNTGELFF	TGTGCCAGTAGCTCCCTTTACGGGGGTAACACCGGGGAGCTGTTTTTT
TRBJ1-2	NA	TRBV12-3/TRBV12-4	NA	CASSLTVNYGYTF	TGTGCCAGCAGTTTAACGGTGAACTATGGCTACACCTTC
TRBJ2-3	TRBD2	TRBV28	once	CASSLLTSGSLTDTQYF	TGTGCCAGCAGTTTACTGACTAGCGGGAGTCTTACAGATACGCAGTATTTT
TRBJ2-1	NA	TRBV18	NA	CASSPWENPYNEQFF	TGTGCCAGCTCACCATGGGAGAACCCCTACAATGAGCAGTTCTTC
TRBJ1-2	TRBD1	TRBV9	NA	CASSVGPGQGDYTF	TGTGCCAGCAGCGTAGGCCCGGGACAGGGCGACTACACCTTC
TRBJ1-5	NA	TRBV3-1/TRBV3-2	NA	CASSPGGGNQPQHF	TGTGCCAGCAGCCCCGGCGGAGGCAATCAGCCCCAGCATTTT
TRBJ1-1	NA	TRBV5-1	NA	CASSLYSISNTEAFF	TGCGCCAGCAGCCTGTATAGTATATCGAACACTGAAGCTTTCTTT
TRBJ1-4	NA	TRBV11-2	NA	CASSFPTPEGSEKLFF	TGTGCCAGCAGCTTCCCCACCCCGGAGGGGTCCGAAAAACTGTTTTTT
TRBJ2-7	NA	TRBV6-1	NA	CASSETSSGGSYEQYF	TGTGCCAGCAGTGAAACTTCTTCAGGGGGGTCCTACGAGCAGTACTTC
TRBJ2-3	NA	TRBV6-5	NA	CASSYEGARSTDTQYF	TGTGCCAGCAGTTACGAAGGGGCGAGGAGCACAGATACGCAGTATTTT
TRBJ2-3	NA	TRBV6-2/TRBV6-3	once	CASSYPRQVDTQYF	TGTGCCAGCAGTTACCCCCGGCAGGTGGATACGCAGTATTTT
TRBJ1-1	NA	TRBV9	NA	CASSVADRRTSEAFF	TGTGCCAGCAGCGTAGCTGACCGACGGACTAGTGAAGCTTTCTTT
TRBJ2-5	NA	TRBV21-1	NA	CASSKEIRTSGDQETQYF	TGTGCCAGCAGCAAAGAAATTAGAACTAGCGGGGACCAAGAGACCCAGTACTTC
TRBJ2-1	TRBD1	TRBV19	NA	CASSVPGQGTSNEQFF	TGTGCCAGTAGTGTACCGGGACAGGGGACGTCTAATGAGCAGTTCTTC